This TCR beta chain comes out of a study of beta chain features in type 1 diabetes. On the study more broadly: Sorted cell examination encompassed over 90 million cells across all samples.

The sample holds a few counts of this clone. Germline V gene lookup returns CDR1 LGHNA and CDR2 YNFKEQ. Trimming removed 4 bases from V and 5 bases from J; junction bases left unmatched: 10. The length of the CDR3 is 17 residues. Reverse transcribing all isolated RNA meant expressed TCRB transcripts were sequenced. Assay: immunoSEQ multiplex PCR; the TCRdb copy retains only in-frame clones and omits some. The sample records fewer than 500,000 clones, approximately 15% being singletons. The material sequenced was naive CD4+ T cells from blood. The chain employs TRBV4-2 and TRBJ2-1; 11 nucleotides agree with TRBD2. This clonotype was obtained from a man between 25 and 39 years old in good health. The DNA for the CDR3 is TGTGCCAGCAGCCCCGTATATGGGACTAGCGGAAACAATGAGCAGTTCTTC. As protein: CASSPVYGTSGNNEQFF.